The entry below describes one T cell receptor (beta chain). The record originates from a study of blood T cell repertoires in COVID-19. Clones were sequenced by immunoSEQ multiplex PCR, and TCRdb holds only the in-frame ones, with some missing. The sample holds about 480,000 clones; roughly 90% are singletons and the top ten take roughly 1.9%. After removal of 5 bases from V and 5 bases from J, the junction contained 14 bases not matched to a gene. The CDR3 length is 17 residues. Per the germline V gene, CDR1 is SGHTA and CDR2 is FQGNSA. The source is a woman in her thirties or forties who had recovered from COVID-19. The rearrangement uses TRBV7-2 and TRBJ2-3; 9 bases line up with TRBD2. The sequenced material came from PBMCs or T cells enriched from blood (not recorded which). This CDR3 reads CASSPRAGGLLGDTQYF. The CDR3 nucleotides read TGTGCCAGCAGCCCCAGGGCGGGGGGGCTATTAGGAGATACGCAGTATTTT.